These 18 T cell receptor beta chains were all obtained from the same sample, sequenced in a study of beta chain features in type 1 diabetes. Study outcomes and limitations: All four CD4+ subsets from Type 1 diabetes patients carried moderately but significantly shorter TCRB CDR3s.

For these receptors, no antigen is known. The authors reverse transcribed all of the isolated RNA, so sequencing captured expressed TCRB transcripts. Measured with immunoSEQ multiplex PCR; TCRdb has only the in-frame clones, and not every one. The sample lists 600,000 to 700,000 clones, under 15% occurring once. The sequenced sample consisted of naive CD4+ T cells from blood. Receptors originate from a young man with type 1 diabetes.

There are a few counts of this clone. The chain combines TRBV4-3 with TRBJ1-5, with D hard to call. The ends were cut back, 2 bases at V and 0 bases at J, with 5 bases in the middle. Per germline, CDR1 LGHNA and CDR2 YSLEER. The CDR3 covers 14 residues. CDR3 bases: TGCGCCAGCAGCCAACTGATTAGCAATCAGCCCCAGCATTTT. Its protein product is CASSQLISNQPQHF.

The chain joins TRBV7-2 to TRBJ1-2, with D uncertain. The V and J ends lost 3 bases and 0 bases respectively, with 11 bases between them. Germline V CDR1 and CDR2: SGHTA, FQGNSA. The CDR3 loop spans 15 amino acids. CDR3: CASSLGGNPNYGYTF. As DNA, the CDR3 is TGTGCCAGCAGCTTGGGCGGTAACCCTAACTATGGCTACACCTTC.

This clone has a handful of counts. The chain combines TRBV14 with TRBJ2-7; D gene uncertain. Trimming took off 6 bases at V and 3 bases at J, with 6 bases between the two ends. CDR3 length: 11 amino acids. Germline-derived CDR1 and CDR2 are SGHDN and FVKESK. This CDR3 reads CASRQFYEQYF. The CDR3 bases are TGTGCCAGCAGACAGTTCTACGAGCAGTACTTC.

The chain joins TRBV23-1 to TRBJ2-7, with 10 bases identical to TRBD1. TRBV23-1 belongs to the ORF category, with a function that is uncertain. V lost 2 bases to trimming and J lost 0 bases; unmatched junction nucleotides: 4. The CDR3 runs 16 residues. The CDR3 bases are TGCGCCAGCAGTCAACACGGGACAGGGGTCTCCTACGAGCAGTACTTC. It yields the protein CASSQHGTGVSYEQYF.

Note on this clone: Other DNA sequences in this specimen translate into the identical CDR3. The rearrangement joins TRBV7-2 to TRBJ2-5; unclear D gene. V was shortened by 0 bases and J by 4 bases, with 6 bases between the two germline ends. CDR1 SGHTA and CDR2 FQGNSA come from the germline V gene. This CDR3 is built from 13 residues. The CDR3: CASSLALRETQYF. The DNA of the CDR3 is TGTGCCAGCAGCTTAGCGCTAAGAGAGACCCAGTACTTC.

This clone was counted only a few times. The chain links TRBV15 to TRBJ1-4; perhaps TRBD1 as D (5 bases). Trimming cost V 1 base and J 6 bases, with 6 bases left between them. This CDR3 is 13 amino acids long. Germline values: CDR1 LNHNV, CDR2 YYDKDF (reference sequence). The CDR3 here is CATSRARDEKLFF. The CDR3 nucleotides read TGTGCCACCAGCAGAGCCAGGGATGAAAAACTGTTTTTT.

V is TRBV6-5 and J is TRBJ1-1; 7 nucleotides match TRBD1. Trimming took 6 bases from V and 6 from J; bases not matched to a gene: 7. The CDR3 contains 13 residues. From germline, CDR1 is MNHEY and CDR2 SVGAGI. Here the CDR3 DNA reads TGTGCCAGCAGACCCCAGGGGGTCTCTGAAGCTTTCTTT. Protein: CASRPQGVSEAFF.

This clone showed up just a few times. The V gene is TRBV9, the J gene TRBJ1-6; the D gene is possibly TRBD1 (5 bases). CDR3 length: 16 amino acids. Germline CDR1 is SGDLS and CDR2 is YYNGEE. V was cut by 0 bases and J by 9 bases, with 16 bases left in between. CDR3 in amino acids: CASSVALGTEGSPLHF. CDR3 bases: TGTGCCAGCAGCGTAGCACTGGGGACCGAGGGTTCACCCCTCCACTTT.

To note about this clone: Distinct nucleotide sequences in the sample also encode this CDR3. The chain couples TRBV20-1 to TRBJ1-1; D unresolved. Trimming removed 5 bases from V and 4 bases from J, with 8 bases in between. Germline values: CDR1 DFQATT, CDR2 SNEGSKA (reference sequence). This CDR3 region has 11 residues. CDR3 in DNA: TGCAGTGCTCGGGCCCCCACTGAAGCTTTCTTT. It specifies CSARAPTEAFF.

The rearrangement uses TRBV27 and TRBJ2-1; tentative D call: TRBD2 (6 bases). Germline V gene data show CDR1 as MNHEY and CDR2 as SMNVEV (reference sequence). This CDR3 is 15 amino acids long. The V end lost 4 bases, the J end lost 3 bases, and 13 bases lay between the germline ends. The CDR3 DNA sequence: TGTGCCAGCAGTTCATCTAAGACTAGCTACAATGAGCAGTTCTTC. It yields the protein CASSSSKTSYNEQFF.

This CDR3 reads CASSPTGTGTYGYTF. The CDR3 DNA follows: TGCGCCAGCAGCCCCACCGGGACAGGAACCTATGGCTACACCTTC. The rearrangement links TRBV4-3 to TRBJ1-2; 8 bases are shared with TRBD1. The length of the CDR3 is 15 residues. V gave up 4 bases and J gave up 4 bases; unmatched junction bases: 8. Germline assignment: CDR1 LGHNA and CDR2 YSLEER.

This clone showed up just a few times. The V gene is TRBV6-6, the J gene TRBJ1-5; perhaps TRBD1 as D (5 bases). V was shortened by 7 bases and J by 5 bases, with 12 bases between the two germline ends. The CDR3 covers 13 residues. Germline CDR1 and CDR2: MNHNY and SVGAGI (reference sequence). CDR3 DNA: TGTGCCAGCAATGGGGACTTGGATCAGCCCCAGCATTTT. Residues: CASNGDLDQPQHF.

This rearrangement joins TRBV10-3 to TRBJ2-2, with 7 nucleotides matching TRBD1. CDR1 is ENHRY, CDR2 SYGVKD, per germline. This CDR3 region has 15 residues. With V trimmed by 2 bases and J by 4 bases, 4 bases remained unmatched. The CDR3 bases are TGTGCCATCAGTGAGGGGGACAGCTTCACCGGGGAGCTGTTTTTT. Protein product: CAISEGDSFTGELFF.

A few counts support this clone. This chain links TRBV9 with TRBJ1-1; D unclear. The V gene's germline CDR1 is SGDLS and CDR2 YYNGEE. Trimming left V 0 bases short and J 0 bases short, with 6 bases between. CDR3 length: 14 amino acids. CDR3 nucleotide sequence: TGTGCCAGCAGCGTAGCCCAGTTGAACACTGAAGCTTTCTTT. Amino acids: CASSVAQLNTEAFF. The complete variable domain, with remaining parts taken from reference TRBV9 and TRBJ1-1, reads DSGVTQTPKHLITATGQRVTLRCSPRSGDLSVYWYQQSLDQGLQFLIQYYNGEERAKGNILERFSAQQFPDLHSELNLSSLELGDSALYFCASSVAQLNTEAFFGQGTRLTVV.

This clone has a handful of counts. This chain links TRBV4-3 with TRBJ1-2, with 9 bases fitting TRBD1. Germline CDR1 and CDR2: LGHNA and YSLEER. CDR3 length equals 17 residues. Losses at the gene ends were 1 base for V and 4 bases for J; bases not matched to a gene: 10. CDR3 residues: CASSQGQGGLSGYGYTF. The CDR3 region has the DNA TGCGCCAGCAGCCAAGGACAGGGGGGGCTGAGCGGCTATGGCTACACCTTC.

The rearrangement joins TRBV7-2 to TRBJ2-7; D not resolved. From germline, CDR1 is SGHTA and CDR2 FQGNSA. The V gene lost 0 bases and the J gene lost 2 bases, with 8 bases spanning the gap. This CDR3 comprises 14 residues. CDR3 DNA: TGTGCCAGCAGCTTAGCGCGGCAGGCCTACGAGCAGTACTTC. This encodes CASSLARQAYEQYF.

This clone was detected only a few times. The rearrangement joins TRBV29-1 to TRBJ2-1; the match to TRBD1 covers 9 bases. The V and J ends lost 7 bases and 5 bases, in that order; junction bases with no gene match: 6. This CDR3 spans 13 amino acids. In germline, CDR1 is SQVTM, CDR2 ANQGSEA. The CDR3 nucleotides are TGCAGCGGGGGGGACAGGGCTAACAATGAGCAGTTCTTC. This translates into CSGGDRANNEQFF.

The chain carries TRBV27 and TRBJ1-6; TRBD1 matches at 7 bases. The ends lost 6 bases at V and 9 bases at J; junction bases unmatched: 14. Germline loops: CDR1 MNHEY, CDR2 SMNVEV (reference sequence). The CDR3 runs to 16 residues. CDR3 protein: CASRWISGTVGSPLHF. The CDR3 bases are TGTGCCAGCAGGTGGATCTCCGGGACAGTGGGTTCACCCCTCCACTTT.